A single sample is the source of the 20 T cell receptor beta chains below, sequenced in a study of long-term antiretroviral therapy in people with HIV. The assay, immunoSEQ v3.0, was run at survey level. The assay was immunoSEQ multiplex PCR, and TCRdb's table has in-frame clones only and misses some. The data contain some 35,000 clones, approximately 85% of them singletons. Specimen: unsorted PBMCs, collected 2.2 years after starting antiretroviral therapy. All receptors come from a man younger than 30 with HIV.

V gene TRBV15 combines with J gene TRBJ2-7; TRBD1 might be the D (6 bases). The CDR3 runs 14 residues. CDR1 and CDR2 from the germline V gene are LNHNV and YYDKDF (reference sequence). Trimming cost V 8 bases and J 2 bases, with 16 bases left between them. The CDR3 DNA is TGTGCCACCGGACAGAGGGACACCACCTACGAGCAGTACTTC. Protein sequence: CATGQRDTTYEQYF.

This clone came up once. This chain joins TRBV4-3 and TRBJ2-7; D gene uncertain. CDR1 and CDR2 (germline): LGHNA, YSLEER. Trimming cost V 0 bases and J 3 bases, with 12 bases left between them. This CDR3 region has 15 residues. The DNA of the CDR3 is TGCGCCAGCAGCCAAGATTTCGCTTCAGGCTACGAGCAGTACTTC. It translates to CASSQDFASGYEQYF.

This chain connects TRBV19 to TRBJ1-5; tentatively, D is TRBD1 (6 bases). The CDR3 has 14 amino acids. V was trimmed by 5 bases and J by 1 base, leaving 9 bases between them. Per the germline V gene, CDR1 is LNHDA and CDR2 is SQIVND (reference sequence). In nucleotides, the CDR3 is TGTGCCAGTAGTTTGAGGGGGAGCAATCAGCCCCAGCATTTT. Its protein is CASSLRGSNQPQHF.

The CDR3 nucleotides read TGCGCCAGCAGCTTGTTCCTAGCGGGGGGGCAGGAGACCCAGTACTTC. It specifies CASSLFLAGGQETQYF. The chain combines TRBV5-1 with TRBJ2-5; 12 bases are shared with TRBD2. Germline V gene data show CDR1 as SGHRS and CDR2 as YFSETQ. This CDR3 contains 16 residues. V shed 1 base, J shed 5 bases, and the junction held 6 bases outside the gene matches.

The J gene is TRBJ2-6, the V gene TRBV28; D may be TRBD1 (5 bases). V lost 6 bases and J 0 bases, leaving 12 bases between the germline ends. Germline V gives CDR1 MDHEN, CDR2 SYDVKM. The length of the CDR3 is 16 residues. The CDR3, as DNA: TGTGCCAGCAGGAACAGGATTTTCTCTGGGGCCAACGTCCTGACTTTC. Translated, it gives CASRNRIFSGANVLTF.

The chain couples TRBV28 to TRBJ2-3; TRBD1 matches 7 bases. Per the germline V gene, CDR1 is MDHEN and CDR2 is SYDVKM. The CDR3 sequence is 16 residues long. V was clipped by 4 bases and J by 2 bases; unmatched bases: 9. CDR3 amino acids: CASSWNPGQYTDTQYF. The CDR3 bases are TGTGCCAGCAGTTGGAACCCGGGACAGTACACAGATACGCAGTATTTT.

The chain carries TRBV9 and TRBJ2-2, with 10 bases that match TRBD2. CDR3 length: 19 residues. V lost 2 bases to trimming and J lost 8 bases; unmatched junction nucleotides: 18. CDR1 and CDR2 from the germline V gene are SGDLS and YYNGEE. The CDR3: CASSVPRAGGPGDKGELFF. CDR3 bases: TGTGCCAGCAGCGTGCCAAGAGCGGGAGGGCCGGGAGATAAGGGGGAGCTGTTTTTT.

The V and J genes are TRBV27 and TRBJ2-7; possible D gene TRBD1, 6 bases. The germline V gene has CDR1 MNHEY and CDR2 SMNVEV (reference sequence). This CDR3 has 15 amino acids. Trimming left V 0 bases short and J 5 bases short, with 14 bases between. The CDR3 DNA reads TGTGCCAGCAGTTTATCGACGGCAGGGACACACGAGCAGTACTTC. Its translation: CASSLSTAGTHEQYF.

There are a few counts of this clone. The chain joins TRBV6-1 to TRBJ2-7; D is unresolved. Germline V gene data show CDR1 as MNHNS and CDR2 as SASEGT. This CDR3 is 13 amino acids long. V was pared by 3 bases and J by 2 bases, with 8 bases between. The DNA for the CDR3 is TGTGCCAGCAGTGATCGACTGACCTACGAGCAGTACTTC. The encoded protein is CASSDRLTYEQYF.

CDR3 sequence: CASSREANYGYTF. DNA of the CDR3: TGTGCCAGCTCACGGGAAGCTAACTATGGCTACACCTTC. The chain uses TRBV18 and TRBJ1-2; D unclear. Trimming shortened V by 4 bases and J by 0 bases, and 6 bases separated the two germline ends. The CDR3 sequence is 13 residues long. Per the germline V gene, CDR1 is KGHSH and CDR2 is LQKENI.

This rearrangement joins TRBV5-4 to TRBJ2-3, with TRBD2 matching over 7 bases. This CDR3 comprises 17 residues. V was pared by 1 base and J by 6 bases, with 14 bases of the junction left unmatched. Germline CDR1 and CDR2: SGHNT and YYREEE (reference sequence). The CDR3 sequence is CASSLSPLGGSEDTQYF. CDR3 bases: TGTGCCAGCAGCTTGTCCCCGCTGGGCGGGAGTGAGGATACGCAGTATTTT.

The chain links TRBV18 to TRBJ1-1; D gene uncertain. From germline, CDR1 is KGHSH and CDR2 LQKENI. There are 14 residues in the CDR3. V shed 3 bases and J shed 1 base, with 9 bases lying between them. CDR3: CASSPGQANTEAFF. DNA of the CDR3: TGTGCCAGCTCACCTGGCCAGGCGAACACTGAAGCTTTCTTT.

This clone has just one count. J is TRBJ1-4 and V is TRBV4-1; D is unresolved. Germline assignment: CDR1 MGHRA and CDR2 YSYEKL. This CDR3 is 15 amino acids long. V was cut by 3 bases and J by 5 bases, with 13 bases left in between. CDR3 residues: CASSQAGTSNEKLFF. The CDR3 nucleotides read TGCGCCAGCAGCCAGGCCGGCACTTCAAATGAAAAACTGTTTTTT.

The CDR3, as DNA: TGTGCCAGCTCACCCCGGGCCGAAGCAACAACAAATCAGCCCCAGCATTTT. Its protein product is CASSPRAEATTNQPQHF. The gene calls are TRBV18 and TRBJ1-5; D not certain. V lost 3 bases, J lost 4 bases, and 19 bases lay in between. CDR1 and CDR2 from the germline V gene are KGHSH and LQKENI. The CDR3 runs to 17 residues.

This chain links TRBV19 with TRBJ1-5, with D perhaps TRBD1 (6 bases). With 5 bases removed from V and 8 bases from J, the gap between germline ends came to 19 bases. CDR3 length: 15 residues. The V gene's germline CDR1 is LNHDA and CDR2 SQIVND (reference sequence). CDR3 region: CASSAITGTKEPQHF. As DNA, the CDR3 is TGTGCCAGTAGTGCCATTACCGGGACAAAGGAGCCCCAGCATTTT.

The rearrangement links TRBV2 to TRBJ2-2; D remains unclear. With 7 bases removed from V and 2 bases from J, the gap between germline ends came to 17 bases. This CDR3 contains 16 residues. From germline, CDR1 is SNHLY and CDR2 FYNNEI. The CDR3, as DNA: TGTGCCAGCATCAACGAGGTTCGCTTAAACACCGGGGAGCTGTTTTTT. Amino acids: CASINEVRLNTGELFF.

The V gene is TRBV5-1, the J gene TRBJ2-3; D possibly uses TRBD1 or TRBD2 (5 bases each). The V gene's germline CDR1 is SGHRS and CDR2 YFSETQ. The CDR3 is 15 amino acids. V was cut by 4 bases and J by 0 bases, with 12 bases left in between. CDR3 nucleotide sequence: TGCGCCAGCAGCATCGCTGGGGACAGCACAGATACGCAGTATTTT. Its protein is CASSIAGDSTDTQYF.

V usage is TRBV6-6 and J usage is TRBJ1-1; D unclear. The CDR3 has 15 residues. V was shortened by 4 bases and J by 1 base, with 13 bases between the two germline ends. CDR1 and CDR2 from the germline V gene are MNHNY and SVGAGI (reference sequence). In DNA form, the CDR3 reads TGTGCCAGCAGTTCCCTCGGACGGACGAACACTGAAGCTTTCTTT. Translating it yields CASSSLGRTNTEAFF.

The V call is TRBV27, the J call TRBJ2-5; D possibly matches TRBD1 or TRBD2 (5 bases each). Trimming removed 5 bases at V and 5 bases at J, with 15 bases between. CDR3 size: 14 residues. Germline CDR1 is MNHEY and CDR2 is SMNVEV (reference sequence). As DNA, the CDR3 is TGTGCCAGCAGTCCCGGTTGGGGCGGGGAGACCCAGTACTTC. This encodes CASSPGWGGETQYF.

Points on this clone: Other DNA sequences in the sample encode the same CDR3. This sequence joins TRBV5-1 and TRBJ1-3, with D tentatively TRBD1 (6 bases). V was clipped by 2 bases and J by 4 bases, with 10 bases between them. This CDR3 comprises 14 residues. Germline CDR1 SGHRS, CDR2 YFSETQ. The CDR3 region has the DNA TGCGCCAGCAGCTTATCAGGGGTAGGAAACACCATATATTTT. This sequence encodes CASSLSGVGNTIYF.